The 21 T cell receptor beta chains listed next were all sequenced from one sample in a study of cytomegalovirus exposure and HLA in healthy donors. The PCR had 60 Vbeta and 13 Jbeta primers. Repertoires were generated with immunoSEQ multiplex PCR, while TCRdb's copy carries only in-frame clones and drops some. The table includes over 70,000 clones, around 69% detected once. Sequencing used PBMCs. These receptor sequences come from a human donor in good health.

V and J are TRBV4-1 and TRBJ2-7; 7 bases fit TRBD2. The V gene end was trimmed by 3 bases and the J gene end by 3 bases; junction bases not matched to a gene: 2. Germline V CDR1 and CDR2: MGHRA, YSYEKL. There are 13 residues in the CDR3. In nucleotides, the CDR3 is TGCGCCAGCAGCCACGGGGAGGGCTACGAGCAGTACTTC. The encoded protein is CASSHGEGYEQYF.

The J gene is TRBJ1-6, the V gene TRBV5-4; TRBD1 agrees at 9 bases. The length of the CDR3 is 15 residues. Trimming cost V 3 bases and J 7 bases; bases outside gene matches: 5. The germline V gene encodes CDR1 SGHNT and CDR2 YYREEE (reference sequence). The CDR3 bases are TGTGCCAGCAGCTGGGGACAGGGCGACAATTCACCCCTCCACTTT. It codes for CASSWGQGDNSPLHF.

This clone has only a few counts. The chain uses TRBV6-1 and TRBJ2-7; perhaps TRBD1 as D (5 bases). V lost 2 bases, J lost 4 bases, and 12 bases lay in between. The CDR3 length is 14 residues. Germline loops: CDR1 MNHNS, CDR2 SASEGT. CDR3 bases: TGTGCCAGCAGTGAATCCAGGGCGCTGTACGAGCAGTACTTC. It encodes CASSESRALYEQYF.

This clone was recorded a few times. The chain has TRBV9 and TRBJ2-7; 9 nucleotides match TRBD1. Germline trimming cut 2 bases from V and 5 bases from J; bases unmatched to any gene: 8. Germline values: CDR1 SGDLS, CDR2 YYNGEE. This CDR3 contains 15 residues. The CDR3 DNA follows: TGTGCCAGCAGCGTCCTCGGGACAGGGTTTGACGAGCAGTACTTC. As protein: CASSVLGTGFDEQYF.

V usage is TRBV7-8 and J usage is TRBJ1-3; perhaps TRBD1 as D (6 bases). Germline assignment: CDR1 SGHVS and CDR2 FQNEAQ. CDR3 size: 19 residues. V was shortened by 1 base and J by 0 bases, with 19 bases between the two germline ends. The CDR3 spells CASSLVFWGGPSSGNTIYF. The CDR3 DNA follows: TGTGCCAGCAGCTTAGTATTCTGGGGGGGCCCGTCCTCTGGAAACACCATATATTTT.

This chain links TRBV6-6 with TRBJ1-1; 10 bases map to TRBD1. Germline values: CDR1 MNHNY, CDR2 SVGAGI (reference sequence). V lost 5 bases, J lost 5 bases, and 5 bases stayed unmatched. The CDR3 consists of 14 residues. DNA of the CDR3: TGTGCCAGCAGTCGACAGGGGGCAGAGACTGAAGCTTTCTTT. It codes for CASSRQGAETEAFF.

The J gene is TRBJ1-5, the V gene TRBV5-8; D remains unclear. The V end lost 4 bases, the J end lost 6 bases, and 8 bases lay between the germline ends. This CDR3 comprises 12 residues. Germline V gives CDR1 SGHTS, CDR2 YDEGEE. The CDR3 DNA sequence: TGTGCCAGCAGCGAGAGGAGTCAGCCCCAGCATTTT. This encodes CASSERSQPQHF.

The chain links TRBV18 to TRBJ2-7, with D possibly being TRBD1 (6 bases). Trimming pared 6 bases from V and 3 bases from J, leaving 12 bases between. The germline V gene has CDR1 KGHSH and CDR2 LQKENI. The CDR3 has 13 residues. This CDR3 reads CASSPGQIYEQYF. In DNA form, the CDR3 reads TGTGCCAGCTCTCCCGGACAGATCTACGAGCAGTACTTC.

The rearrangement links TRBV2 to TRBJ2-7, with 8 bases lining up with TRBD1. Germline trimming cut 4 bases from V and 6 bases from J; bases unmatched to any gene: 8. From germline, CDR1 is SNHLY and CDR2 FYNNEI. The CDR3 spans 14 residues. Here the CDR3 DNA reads TGTGCCAGCAGTGGTTTGGGACAGGTCAGCGAGCAGTACTTC. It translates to CASSGLGQVSEQYF.

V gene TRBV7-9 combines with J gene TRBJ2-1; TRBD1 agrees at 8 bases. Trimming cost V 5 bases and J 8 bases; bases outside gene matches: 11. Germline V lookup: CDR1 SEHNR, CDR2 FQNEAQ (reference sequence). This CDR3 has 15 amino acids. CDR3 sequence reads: CASSRQGWDSDEQFF. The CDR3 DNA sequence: TGTGCCAGCAGCCGACAGGGGTGGGACTCGGATGAGCAGTTCTTC.

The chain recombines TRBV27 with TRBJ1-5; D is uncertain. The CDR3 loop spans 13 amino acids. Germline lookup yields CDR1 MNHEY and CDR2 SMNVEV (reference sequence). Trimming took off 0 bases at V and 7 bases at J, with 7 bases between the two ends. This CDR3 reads CASSLSREQPQHF. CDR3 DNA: TGTGCCAGCAGTTTATCAAGGGAGCAGCCCCAGCATTTT.

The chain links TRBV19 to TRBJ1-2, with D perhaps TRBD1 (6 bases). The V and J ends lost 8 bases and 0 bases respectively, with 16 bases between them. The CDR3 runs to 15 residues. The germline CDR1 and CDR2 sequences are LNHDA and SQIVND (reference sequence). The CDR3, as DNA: TGTGCCAGTCGAGTTGGACAGACATCTAACTATGGCTACACCTTC. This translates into CASRVGQTSNYGYTF.

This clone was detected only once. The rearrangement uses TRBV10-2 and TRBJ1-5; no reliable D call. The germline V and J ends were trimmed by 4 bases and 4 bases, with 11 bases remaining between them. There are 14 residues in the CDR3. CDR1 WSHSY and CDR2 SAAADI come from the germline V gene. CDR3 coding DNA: TGCGCCAGCAGTGCTGACTCGGGGAATCAGCCCCAGCATTTT. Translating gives CASSADSGNQPQHF.

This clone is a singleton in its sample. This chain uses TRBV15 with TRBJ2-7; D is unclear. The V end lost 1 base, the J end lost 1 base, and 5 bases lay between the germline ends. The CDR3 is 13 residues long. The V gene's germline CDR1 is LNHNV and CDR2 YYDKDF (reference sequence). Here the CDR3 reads CATSRAVSYEQYF. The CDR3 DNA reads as TGTGCCACCAGCAGAGCAGTTTCCTACGAGCAGTACTTC.

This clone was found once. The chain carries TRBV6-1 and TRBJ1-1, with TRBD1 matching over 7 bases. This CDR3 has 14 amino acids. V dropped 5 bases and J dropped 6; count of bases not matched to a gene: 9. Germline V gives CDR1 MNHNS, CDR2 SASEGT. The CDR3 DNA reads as TGTGCCAGCAGTTGGCAACAGGGGATCGCTGAAGCTTTCTTT. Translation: CASSWQQGIAEAFF.

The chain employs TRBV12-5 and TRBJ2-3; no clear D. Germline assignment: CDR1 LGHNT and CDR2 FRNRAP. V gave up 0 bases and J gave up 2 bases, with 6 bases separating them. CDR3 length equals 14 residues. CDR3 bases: TGTGCTAGTGGTTTGGTCCAGTTCACAGATACGCAGTATTTT. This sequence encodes CASGLVQFTDTQYF.

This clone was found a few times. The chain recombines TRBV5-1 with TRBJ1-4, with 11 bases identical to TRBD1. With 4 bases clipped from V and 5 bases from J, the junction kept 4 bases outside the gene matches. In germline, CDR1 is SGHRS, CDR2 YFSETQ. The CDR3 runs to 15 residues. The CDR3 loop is CASSPGQGGNEKLFF. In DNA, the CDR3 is TGCGCCAGCAGCCCGGGACAGGGGGGGAATGAAAAACTGTTTTTT.

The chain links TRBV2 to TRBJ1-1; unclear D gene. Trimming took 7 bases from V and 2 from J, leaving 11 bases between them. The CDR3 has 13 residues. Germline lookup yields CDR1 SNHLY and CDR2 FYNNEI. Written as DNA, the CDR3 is TGTGCCAGCAAGAGGGCAACCAACACTGAAGCTTTCTTT. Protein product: CASKRATNTEAFF.

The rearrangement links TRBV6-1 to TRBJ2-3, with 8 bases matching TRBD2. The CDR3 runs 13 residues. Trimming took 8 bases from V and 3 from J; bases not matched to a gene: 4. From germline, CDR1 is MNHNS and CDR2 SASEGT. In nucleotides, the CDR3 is TGTGCCAGCGGGACTAGTGAAACAGATACGCAGTATTTT. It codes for CASGTSETDTQYF.

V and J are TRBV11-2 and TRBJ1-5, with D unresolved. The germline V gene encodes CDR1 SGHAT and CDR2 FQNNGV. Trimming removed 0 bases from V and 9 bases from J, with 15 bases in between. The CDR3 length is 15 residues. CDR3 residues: CASSLDPGVGRPQHF. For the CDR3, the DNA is TGTGCCAGCAGCTTAGATCCCGGGGTCGGGCGGCCCCAGCATTTT.

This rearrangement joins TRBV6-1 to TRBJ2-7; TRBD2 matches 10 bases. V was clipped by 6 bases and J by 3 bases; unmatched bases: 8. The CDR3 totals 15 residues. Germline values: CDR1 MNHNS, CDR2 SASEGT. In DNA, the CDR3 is TGTGCCAGCAGCCCCTCTAGCGGGGGAAGCTACGAGCAGTACTTC. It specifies CASSPSSGGSYEQYF.